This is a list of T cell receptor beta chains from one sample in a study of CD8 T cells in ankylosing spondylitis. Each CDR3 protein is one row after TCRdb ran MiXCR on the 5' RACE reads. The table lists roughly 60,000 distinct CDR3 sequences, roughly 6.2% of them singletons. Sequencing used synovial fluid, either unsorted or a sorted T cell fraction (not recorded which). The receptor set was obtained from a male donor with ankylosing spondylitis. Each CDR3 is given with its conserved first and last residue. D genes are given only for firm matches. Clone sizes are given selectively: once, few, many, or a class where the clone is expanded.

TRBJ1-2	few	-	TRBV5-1	TGCGCCAGCAGCTTTCTCCCTGACAGCAACTATGGCTACACCTTC	CASSFLPDSNYGYTF
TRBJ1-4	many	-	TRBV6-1	TGTGCCAGCAGTAGACAAGACGGGCATAATGAAAAACTGTTTTTT	CASSRQDGHNEKLFF
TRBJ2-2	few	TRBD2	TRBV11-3	TGTGCCAGCAGCCGCCTAACTAGCGGCCCCGGGGAGCTGTTTTTT	CASSRLTSGPGELFF
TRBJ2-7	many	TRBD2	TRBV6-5	TGTGCCAGCAGTTTAGGTCGCGGGGGCTACGAGCAGTACTTC	CASSLGRGGYEQYF
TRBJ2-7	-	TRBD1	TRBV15	TGTGCCACCAGCAGAGGCCCGACAGGGAGCTACGAGCAGTACTTC	CATSRGPTGSYEQYF
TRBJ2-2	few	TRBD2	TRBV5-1	TGCGCCAGCAGCACCTCTGGGACTAGCGGGAGGGCTCTAAACACCGGGGAGCTGTTTTTT	CASSTSGTSGRALNTGELFF
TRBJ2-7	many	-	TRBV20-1	TGCAGTGCTAGAGATTACCGGGGGAGTTCCTACGAGCAGTACTTC	CSARDYRGSSYEQYF
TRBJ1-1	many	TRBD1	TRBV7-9	TGTGCCAGCAGCTTATTCGGGACAGACGCTTTCTTT	CASSLFGTDAFF
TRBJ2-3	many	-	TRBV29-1	TGCAGCGTTGACGCAGGGTACGCAGATACGCAGTATTTT	CSVDAGYADTQYF
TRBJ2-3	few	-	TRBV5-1	TGCGCCAGCAGCTTGGAGGGCCAACCCGGCACAGATACGCAGTATTTT	CASSLEGQPGTDTQYF
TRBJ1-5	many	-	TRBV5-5	TGTGCCAGCAGCTTGCAAGGGCAGCAGCCCCAGCATTTT	CASSLQGQQPQHF
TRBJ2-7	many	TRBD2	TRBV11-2	TGTGCCAGCAGCTTTACCGGGACTAGCGGGACCGAGCAGTACTTC	CASSFTGTSGTEQYF
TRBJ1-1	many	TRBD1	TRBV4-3	TGCGCCAGCAGCCTAAGACAGGGGGCGGGAACTGAAGCTTTCTTT	CASSLRQGAGTEAFF
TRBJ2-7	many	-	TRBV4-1	TGCGCCAGCAGCCAAGGCCCATCCAGGGGAGACGAGCAGTACTTC	CASSQGPSRGDEQYF
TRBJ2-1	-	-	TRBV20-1	TGCAGTGCTCACGGGCGGCTGGGCGACAATGAGCAGTTCTTC	CSAHGRLGDNEQFF
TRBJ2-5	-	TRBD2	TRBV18	TGTGCCAGCTCACCCCTAGCGGGCCGTGAGACCCAGTACTTC	CASSPLAGRETQYF
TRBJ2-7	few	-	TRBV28	TGTGCCAGCAGTTTGGTGGCCCACCTCTACGAGCAGTACTTC	CASSLVAHLYEQYF
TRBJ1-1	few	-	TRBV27	TGTGCCAGCAGTACAGCGACAGGTTTGAACACTGAAGCTTTCTTT	CASSTATGLNTEAFF
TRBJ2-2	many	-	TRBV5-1	TGCGCCAGCAGCTCCCTTCTAGCCACCGGGGAGCTGTTTTTT	CASSSLLATGELFF
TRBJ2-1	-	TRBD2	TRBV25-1	TGTGCCTCCCACCTCCCCACTCGCGGGAGGGTGAATGAGCAGTTCTTC	CASHLPTRGRVNEQFF
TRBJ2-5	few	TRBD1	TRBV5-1	TGCGCCAGCAGCTTAACCGGGACAGGGGAAGAGACCCAGTACTTC	CASSLTGTGEETQYF
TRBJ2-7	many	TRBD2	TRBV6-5	TGTGCCAGCAGTTACTTCGCTAGCGGGAGTCCTTACGAGCAGTACTTC	CASSYFASGSPYEQYF
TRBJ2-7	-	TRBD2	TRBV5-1	TGCGCCAGCAGCCCGCAGCCTAGCGGGAGGGCCGGGGGCTACGAGCAGTACTTC	CASSPQPSGRAGGYEQYF
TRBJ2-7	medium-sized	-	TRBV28	TGTGCCAGCAGTTTAATCTACGAGCAGTACTTC	CASSLIYEQYF
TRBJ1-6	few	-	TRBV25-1	TGTGCCAGCAAGGCAGGGGATTCACCCCTCCACTTT	CASKAGDSPLHF
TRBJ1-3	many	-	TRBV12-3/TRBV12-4	TGTGCCAGCACTAAGGGCTCTGGAAACACCATATATTTT	CASTKGSGNTIYF
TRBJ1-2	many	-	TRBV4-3	TGCGCCAGCAGCTCGCGGAACTATGGCTACACCTTC	CASSSRNYGYTF
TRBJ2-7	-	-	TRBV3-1	TGTGCCAGCGGGTTATACGAGCAGTACTTC	CASGLYEQYF
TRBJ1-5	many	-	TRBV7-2	TGTGCCAGCAGCTTAGCGCAGGGGCCGAATCAGCCCCAGCATTTT	CASSLAQGPNQPQHF
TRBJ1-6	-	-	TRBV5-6	TGTGCCAGCAGCTTGGACCAGGCCTCACCCCTCCACTTT	CASSLDQASPLHF
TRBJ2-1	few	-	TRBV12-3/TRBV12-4	TGTGCCAGCAGCCCTTCCAGGTCCTACAATGAGCAGTTCTTC	CASSPSRSYNEQFF
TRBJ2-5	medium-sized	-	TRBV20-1	TGCAGTGCTCCCCCCGTTGGACCCAGGGGTCGTGAGACCCAGTACTTC	CSAPPVGPRGRETQYF
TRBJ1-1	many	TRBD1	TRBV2	TGTGCCAGCAGCGAGGACAGGGCGAACACTGAAGCTTTCTTT	CASSEDRANTEAFF
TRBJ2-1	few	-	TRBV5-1	TGCGCCAGCAGCTTGGTTCAGGACTACAATGAGCAGTTCTTC	CASSLVQDYNEQFF
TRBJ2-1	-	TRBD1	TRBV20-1	TGCAGTGCTAGATCAGGGGGATCCTACAATGAGCAGTTCTTC	CSARSGGSYNEQFF
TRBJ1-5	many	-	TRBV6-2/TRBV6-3	TGTGCCAGCAGTTACTCGTCAGGGACTTATCAGCCCCAGCATTTT	CASSYSSGTYQPQHF
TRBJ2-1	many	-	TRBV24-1	TGTGCCACCAGTGATCCAGACAGTAGGAGTAAGGTTGAGCAGTTCTTC	CATSDPDSRSKVEQFF
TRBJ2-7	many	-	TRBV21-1	TGTGCCAGCAGCAAAGGGCCTCCGGGACAGAAGGACGAGCAGTACTTC	CASSKGPPGQKDEQYF
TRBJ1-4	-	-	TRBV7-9	TGTGCCAGCAGCGCCGGACAAGACAATGAAAAACTGTTTTTT	CASSAGQDNEKLFF
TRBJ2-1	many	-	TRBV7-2	TGTGCCAGCAGCTTAGCACCGGGGAATGAGCAGTTCTTC	CASSLAPGNEQFF
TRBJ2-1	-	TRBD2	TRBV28	TGTGCCAGCAGTTTCCAAGTGGGAGGGGCCTACAATGAGCAGTTCTTC	CASSFQVGGAYNEQFF
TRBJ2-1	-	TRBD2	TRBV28	TGTGCCAGCAGGGGTCTAAAGGGACTAGCGATCTACAATGAGCAGTTCTTC	CASRGLKGLAIYNEQFF
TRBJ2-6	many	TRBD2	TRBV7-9	TGTGCCAGCAGCTCGAATAGCGGGAGCCCTGGGGCCAACGTCCTGACTTTC	CASSSNSGSPGANVLTF
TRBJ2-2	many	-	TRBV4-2	TGTGCCAGCAGCCAAGATCAGGTCGGGGAGCTGTTTTTT	CASSQDQVGELFF
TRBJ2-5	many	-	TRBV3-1	TGTGCCAGCGGACAGAACTCTCAAGAGACCCAGTACTTC	CASGQNSQETQYF
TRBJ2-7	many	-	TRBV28	TGTGCCAGCAGTTTATGGGTCGGCTCCTACGAGCAGTACTTC	CASSLWVGSYEQYF
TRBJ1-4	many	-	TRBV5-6	TGTGCCAGCAGCAGGCTACAGGCATCTAATGAAAAACTGTTTTTT	CASSRLQASNEKLFF
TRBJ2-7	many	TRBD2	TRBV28	TGTGCCAGCAGTTTGCCTAGCGGTTACTCCTACGAGCAGTACTTC	CASSLPSGYSYEQYF
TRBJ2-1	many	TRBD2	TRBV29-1	TGCAGCGTTGAAGGTCTAGCGGGAGCCCCCTGTGACTTC	CSVEGLAGAPCDF
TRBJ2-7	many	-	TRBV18	TGTGCCAGCTCACCTGGACGGATCTCCTACGAGCAGTACTTC	CASSPGRISYEQYF
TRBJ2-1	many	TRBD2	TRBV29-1	TGCAGCGTTTTCGGACTAGCGGGAGGGTACTACAATGAGCAGTTCTTC	CSVFGLAGGYYNEQFF
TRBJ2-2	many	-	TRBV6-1	TGTGCCAGCAGAGACACTAGGTTAGGGAACACCGGGGAGCTGTTTTTT	CASRDTRLGNTGELFF
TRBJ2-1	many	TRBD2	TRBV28	TGTGCCAGCAGCCGCCCGGGGGTAGCGGGAGACAATGAGCAGTTCTTC	CASSRPGVAGDNEQFF
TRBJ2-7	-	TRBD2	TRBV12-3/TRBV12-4	TGTGCCAGCGGACTAGCGGTTAAAGGCGAGCAGTACTTC	CASGLAVKGEQYF